A selection of T cell receptor beta chains follows, all from one sample in a study of shared clonotypes between healthy human individuals. The assay was immunoSEQ multiplex PCR, and TCRdb's table has in-frame clones only and misses some. The sample holds 2 million to 2.5 million clones; 85% to 95% are singletons and the top ten take about 1.1%. The sequenced sample was naive CD8+ T cells sorted from blood. Receptors originate from a young man in good health. Each CDR3 is given with its conserved first and last residue. Fields, in order: D gene, clone size, CDR3 length, J gene, V gene, CDR3 DNA, CDR3 protein. A D gene is named only where the DNA matches it firmly. Only part of the rows carry a size: once, few, many, or a class if the clone is expanded.

-	-	13	TRBJ2-3	TRBV6-1	TGTGCCAGCAGTGAATGGAGGGCAGATACGCAGTATTTT	CASSEWRADTQYF
TRBD2	-	18	TRBJ2-2	TRBV4-3	TGCGCCAGCAGCCCCAGGACTAGCGGGAACGTTAACACCGGGGAGCTGTTTTTT	CASSPRTSGNVNTGELFF
-	-	16	TRBJ2-3	TRBV14	TGTGCCAGCAGCCAAGTAAGCCAGCCTAGCACAGATACGCAGTATTTT	CASSQVSQPSTDTQYF
TRBD1	-	14	TRBJ2-5	TRBV27	TGTGCCAGCAGCATCGACAGGGGGAGGGAGACCCAGTACTTC	CASSIDRGRETQYF
TRBD1	-	15	TRBJ2-5	TRBV9	TGTGCCAGCAGCTCAATGGGGACAGAACAAGAGACCCAGTACTTC	CASSSMGTEQETQYF
TRBD1	-	15	TRBJ2-7	TRBV5-4	TGTGCCAGCAGCTTATTGGACAGGGACCCCTACGAGCAGTACTTC	CASSLLDRDPYEQYF
-	-	15	TRBJ2-5	TRBV5-1	TGCGCCAGCAGCTTGAGGGGAACACACCAAGAGACCCAGTACTTC	CASSLRGTHQETQYF
-	-	15	TRBJ2-5	TRBV5-4	TGTGCCAGCAGCTTGAGTTCAGCCTTTCAAGAGACCCAGTACTTC	CASSLSSAFQETQYF
TRBD2	once	16	TRBJ2-5	TRBV7-8	TGTGCCAGCAGCTTATGGGCGGGGGGAACAAAAGAGACCCAGTACTTC	CASSLWAGGTKETQYF
-	-	15	TRBJ1-6	TRBV7-8	TGTGCCAGCAGCCCTCCAGTGGGGTATAATTCACCCCTCCACTTT	CASSPPVGYNSPLHF
-	-	14	TRBJ1-5	TRBV27	TGTGCCAGCAGTTCCACAGGCAGCAATCAGCCCCAGCATTTT	CASSSTGSNQPQHF
-	-	17	TRBJ2-7	TRBV10-3	TGTGCCATCAGTGAGTCGGGGGTTTTACGAAGCTCCTACGAGCAGTACTTC	CAISESGVLRSSYEQYF
-	-	14	TRBJ1-3	TRBV2	TGTGCCTGCCTCGGGAAAGACTCTGGAAACACCATATATTTT	CACLGKDSGNTIYF
-	-	15	TRBJ2-1	TRBV13	TGTGCCAGCAGCTTAGGGGGGGTAAACTACAATGAGCAGTTCTTC	CASSLGGVNYNEQFF
-	-	14	TRBJ2-7	TRBV5-1	TGCGCCAGCAGCTCGCTAGAATGGTCCTACGAGCAGTACTTC	CASSSLEWSYEQYF
-	-	13	TRBJ2-5	TRBV27	TGTGCCAGCAGTTTATCGAAGGCTGAGACCCAGTACTTC	CASSLSKAETQYF
TRBD2	-	19	TRBJ2-1	TRBV7-2	TGTGCCAGCAGCTTAGCCCTCCCGGGACTAGCGGGAGATCGCGGTGAGCAGTTCTTC	CASSLALPGLAGDRGEQFF
-	-	11	TRBJ1-2	TRBV29-1	TGCAGCGAAGGGGGGGACTATGGCTACACCTTC	CSEGGDYGYTF
TRBD1	-	15	TRBJ1-6	TRBV11-2	TGTGCCAGCAGCTTAGGAGTGACAGGGAATTCACCCCTCCACTTT	CASSLGVTGNSPLHF
-	-	12	TRBJ1-2	TRBV19	TGTGCCAGTGAGGATGGGACCTATGGCTACACCTTC	CASEDGTYGYTF
TRBD1	-	14	TRBJ1-2	TRBV5-4	TGTGCCAGCAGCTTGGGGGGACAGTACTATGGCTACACCTTC	CASSLGGQYYGYTF
-	-	15	TRBJ2-3	TRBV5-1	TGCGCCAGCAGCTTCCCGGAGGTGGGCACAGATACGCAGTATTTT	CASSFPEVGTDTQYF
-	-	14	TRBJ2-5	TRBV18	TGTGCCAGCTCAGCCTCCGCTGACCAAGAGACCCAGTACTTC	CASSASADQETQYF
-	-	17	TRBJ1-4	TRBV19	TGTGCCAGTAAGGGTATGGAGAGGATGACAGTTAATGAAAAACTGTTTTTT	CASKGMERMTVNEKLFF
-	-	17	TRBJ2-1	TRBV4-1	TGCGCCAGCAGGCCCCTTGGGGGATCCACCGGCTACAATGAGCAGTTCTTC	CASRPLGGSTGYNEQFF
TRBD1	-	13	TRBJ2-1	TRBV29-1	TGCAGCGTTGACGGGACAGGGGGCAATGAGCAGTTCTTC	CSVDGTGGNEQFF
TRBD1	-	15	TRBJ2-5	TRBV11-2	TGTGCCAGCAGCTTAGTAGGGACAGGACAAGAGACCCAGTACTTC	CASSLVGTGQETQYF